This section outlines one T cell receptor beta chain sequence together with its context. The target antigen is unknown. The sample originates from a study of shared clonotypes between healthy human individuals. General study findings and limits: Clonotype sharing across donors was expected to vary with sequencing depth. In general, naive subsets displayed greater estimated richness than memory subsets did. Relative to clonotypes present in all four donors, those not shared had lower generation probabilities.

Deep level was the assay's run setting. Assay used: immunoSEQ multiplex PCR; TCRdb lists only in-frame clones, some missing. The data show about 1.5 million clones, 95% to 99% seen once. CDR1 and CDR2 from the germline V gene are MGHRA and YSYEKL. Trimming took 1 base from V and 7 from J, leaving 14 bases between them. The CDR3 spans 15 residues. The chain combines TRBV4-1 with TRBJ1-5, with D hard to call. Sample: naive CD4+ T cells sorted from blood. Specified subset: CD45RA+ positively selected. The sequence came from a man aged 30 to 39 in good health. The CDR3 region has the DNA TGCGCCAGCAGCCAAGTCCGAAGGAACCCCCAGCCCCAGCATTTT. Protein product: CASSQVRRNPQPQHF.